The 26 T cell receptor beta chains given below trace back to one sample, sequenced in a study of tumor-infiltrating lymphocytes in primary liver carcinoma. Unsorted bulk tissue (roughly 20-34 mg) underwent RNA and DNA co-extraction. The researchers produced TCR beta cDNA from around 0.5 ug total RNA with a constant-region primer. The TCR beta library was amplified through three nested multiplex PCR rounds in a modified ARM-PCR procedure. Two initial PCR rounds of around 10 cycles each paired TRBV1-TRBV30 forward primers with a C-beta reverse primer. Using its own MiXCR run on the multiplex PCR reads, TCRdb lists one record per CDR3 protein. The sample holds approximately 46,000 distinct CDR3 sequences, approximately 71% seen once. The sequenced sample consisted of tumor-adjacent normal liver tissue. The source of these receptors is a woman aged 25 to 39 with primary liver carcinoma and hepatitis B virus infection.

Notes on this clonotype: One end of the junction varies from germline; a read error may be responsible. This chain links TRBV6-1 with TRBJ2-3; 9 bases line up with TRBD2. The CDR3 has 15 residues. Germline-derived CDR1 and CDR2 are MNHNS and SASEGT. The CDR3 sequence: CASSVSGSGVDTQYF. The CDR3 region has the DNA TGCGCCAGCAGTGTTAGCGGGAGTGGGGTAGATACGCAGTATTTT.

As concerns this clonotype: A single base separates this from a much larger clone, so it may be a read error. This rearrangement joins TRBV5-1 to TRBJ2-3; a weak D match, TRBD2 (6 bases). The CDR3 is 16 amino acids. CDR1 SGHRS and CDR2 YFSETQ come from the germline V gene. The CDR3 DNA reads TGCCCCAGCAGCTTGGCCCTTATGCGGGAATTAGATACGCAGTATTTT. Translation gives CPSSLALMRELDTQYF.

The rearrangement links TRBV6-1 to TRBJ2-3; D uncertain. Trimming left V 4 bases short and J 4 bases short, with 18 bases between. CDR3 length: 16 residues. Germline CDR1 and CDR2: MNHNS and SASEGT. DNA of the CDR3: TGTGCCAGCAGTGCCCAATCCCCGGATAGGGCAGATACGCAGTATTTT. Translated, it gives CASSAQSPDRADTQYF.

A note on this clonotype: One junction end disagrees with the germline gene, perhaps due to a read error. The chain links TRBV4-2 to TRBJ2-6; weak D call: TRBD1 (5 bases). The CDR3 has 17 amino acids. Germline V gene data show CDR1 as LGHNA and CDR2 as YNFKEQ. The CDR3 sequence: CASGQDASSSGANVLTF. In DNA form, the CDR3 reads TGTGCCAGCGGCCAAGACGCCAGTAGCTCTGGGGCCAACGTACTGACTTTC.

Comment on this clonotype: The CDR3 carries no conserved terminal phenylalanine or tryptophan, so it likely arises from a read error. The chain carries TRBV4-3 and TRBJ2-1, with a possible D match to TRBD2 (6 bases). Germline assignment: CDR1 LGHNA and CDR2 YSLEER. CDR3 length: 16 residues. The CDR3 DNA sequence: TGCGCCAGCAGCCAAGATGCGGGAAGCTTCTACAATAAGCAGTTCATC. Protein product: CASSQDAGSFYNKQFI.

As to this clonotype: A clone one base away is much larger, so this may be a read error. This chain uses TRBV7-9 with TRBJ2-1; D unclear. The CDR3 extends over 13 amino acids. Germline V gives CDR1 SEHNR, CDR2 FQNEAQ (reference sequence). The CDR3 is CDSSLVNRDEQFF. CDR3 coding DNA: TGTGACAGCAGCTTAGTTAATCGCGATGAGCAGTTCTTC.

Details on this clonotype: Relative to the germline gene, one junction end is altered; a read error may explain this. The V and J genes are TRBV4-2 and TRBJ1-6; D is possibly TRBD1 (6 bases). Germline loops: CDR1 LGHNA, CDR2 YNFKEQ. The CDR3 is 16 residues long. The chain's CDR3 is CTSSHGQQTLGSPLQF. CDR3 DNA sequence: TGTACCAGCAGCCATGGACAGCAAACCTTAGGTTCACCCCTCCAATTT.

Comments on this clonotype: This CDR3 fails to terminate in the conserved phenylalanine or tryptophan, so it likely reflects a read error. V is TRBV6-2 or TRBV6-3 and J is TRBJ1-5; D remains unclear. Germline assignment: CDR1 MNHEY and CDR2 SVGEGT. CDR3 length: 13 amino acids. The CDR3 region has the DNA TGTGTCAGCAGTTACGAGCCCGCGAGGCCCCAGCATTCT. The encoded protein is CVSSYEPARPQHS.

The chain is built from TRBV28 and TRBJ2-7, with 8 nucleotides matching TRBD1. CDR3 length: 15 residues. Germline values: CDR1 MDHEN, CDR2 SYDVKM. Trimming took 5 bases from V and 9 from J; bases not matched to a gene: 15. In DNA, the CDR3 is TGTGCCAGCAGTAGCACGGGACAGGCGCCTCCCCGGCAGTACTTC. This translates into CASSSTGQAPPRQYF.

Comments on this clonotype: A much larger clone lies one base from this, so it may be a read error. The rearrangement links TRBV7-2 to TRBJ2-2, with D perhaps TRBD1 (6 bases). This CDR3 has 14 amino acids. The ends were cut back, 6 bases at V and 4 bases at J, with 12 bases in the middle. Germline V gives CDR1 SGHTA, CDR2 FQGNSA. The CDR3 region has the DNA TGTGCCAGCAGACGGGACACCATCACCGGGGAGCTGTTTTTT. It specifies CASRRDTITGELFF.

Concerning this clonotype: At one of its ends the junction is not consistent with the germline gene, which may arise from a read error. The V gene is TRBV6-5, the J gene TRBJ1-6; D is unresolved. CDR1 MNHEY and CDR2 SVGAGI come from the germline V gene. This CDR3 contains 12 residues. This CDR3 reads CASSYMISPLHF. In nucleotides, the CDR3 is TGCGCCAGCAGTTATATGATTTCACCCCTCCACTTT.

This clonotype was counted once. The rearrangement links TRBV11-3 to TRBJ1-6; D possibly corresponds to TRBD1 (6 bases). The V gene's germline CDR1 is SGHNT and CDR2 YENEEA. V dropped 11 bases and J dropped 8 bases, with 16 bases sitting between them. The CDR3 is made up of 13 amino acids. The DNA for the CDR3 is TGTGCCTGTAGCCTACAGGGAGATTCACCCCTCCACTTT. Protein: CACSLQGDSPLHF.

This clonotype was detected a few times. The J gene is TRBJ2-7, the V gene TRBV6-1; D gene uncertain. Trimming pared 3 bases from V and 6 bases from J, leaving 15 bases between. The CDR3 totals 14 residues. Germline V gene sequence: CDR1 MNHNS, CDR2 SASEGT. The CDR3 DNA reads TGTGCCAGCAGTGATCCACATTCTGGTTCCGAGCAGTACTTC. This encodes CASSDPHSGSEQYF.

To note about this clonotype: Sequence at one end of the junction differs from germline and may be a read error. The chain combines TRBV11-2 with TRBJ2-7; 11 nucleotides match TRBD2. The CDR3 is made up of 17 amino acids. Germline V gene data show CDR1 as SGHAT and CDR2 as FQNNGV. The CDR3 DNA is TGCGCCAGCAGCTTAGCCCCGTTACTAGCGGGAGAGAACGAACAGTACTTC. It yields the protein CASSLAPLLAGENEQYF.

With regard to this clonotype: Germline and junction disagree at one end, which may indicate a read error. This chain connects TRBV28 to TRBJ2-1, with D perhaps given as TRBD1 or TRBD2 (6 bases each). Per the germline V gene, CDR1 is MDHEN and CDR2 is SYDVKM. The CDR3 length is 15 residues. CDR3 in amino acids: CASRSGTREVIEQFF. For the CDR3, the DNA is TGCGCCAGCAGATCCGGGACAAGGGAGGTTATTGAGCAGTTCTTC.

CDR3 in amino acids: CASSPGRVSGELFF. In DNA form, the CDR3 reads TGCGCCAGCAGTCCGGGACGAGTATCTGGGGAGCTGTTTTTT. The chain uses TRBV10-2 and TRBJ2-2; D tentatively fits TRBD1 or TRBD2 (5 bases each). This CDR3 is built from 14 residues. In germline, CDR1 is WSHSY, CDR2 SAAADI. V was trimmed by 5 bases and J by 8 bases, leaving 15 bases between them.

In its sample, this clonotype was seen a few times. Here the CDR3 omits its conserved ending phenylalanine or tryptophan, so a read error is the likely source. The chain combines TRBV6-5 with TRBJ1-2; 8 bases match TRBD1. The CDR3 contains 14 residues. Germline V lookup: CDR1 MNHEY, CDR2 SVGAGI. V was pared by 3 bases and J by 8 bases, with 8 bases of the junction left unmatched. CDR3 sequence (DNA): TGTGCCAGCAGTTATAATGGACAGGGTAGCGGCTACACCTTA. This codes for CASSYNGQGSGYTL.

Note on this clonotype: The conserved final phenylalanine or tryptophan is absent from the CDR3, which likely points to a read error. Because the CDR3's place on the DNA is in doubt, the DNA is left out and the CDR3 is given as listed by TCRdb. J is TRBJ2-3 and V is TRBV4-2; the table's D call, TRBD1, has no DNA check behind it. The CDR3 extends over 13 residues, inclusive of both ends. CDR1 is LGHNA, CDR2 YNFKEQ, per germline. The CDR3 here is CASSQDPGDTRYL.

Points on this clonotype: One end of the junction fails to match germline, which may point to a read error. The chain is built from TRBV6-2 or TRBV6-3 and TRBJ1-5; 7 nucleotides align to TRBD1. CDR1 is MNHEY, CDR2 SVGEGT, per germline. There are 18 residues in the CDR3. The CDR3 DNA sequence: TGTGCCTGCAGTCACTGTGGACAGGCCAATTCTTTCAATCAGCCCCAGCATTTT. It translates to CACSHCGQANSFNQPQHF.

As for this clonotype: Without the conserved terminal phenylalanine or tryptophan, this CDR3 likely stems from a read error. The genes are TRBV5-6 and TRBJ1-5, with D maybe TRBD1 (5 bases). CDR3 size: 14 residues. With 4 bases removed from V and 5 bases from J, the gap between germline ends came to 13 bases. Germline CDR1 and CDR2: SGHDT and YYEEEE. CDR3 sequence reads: CASSMSGTHQPQHS. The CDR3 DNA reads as TGTGCCAGCAGCATGAGTGGGACCCATCAGCCCCAGCATTCT.

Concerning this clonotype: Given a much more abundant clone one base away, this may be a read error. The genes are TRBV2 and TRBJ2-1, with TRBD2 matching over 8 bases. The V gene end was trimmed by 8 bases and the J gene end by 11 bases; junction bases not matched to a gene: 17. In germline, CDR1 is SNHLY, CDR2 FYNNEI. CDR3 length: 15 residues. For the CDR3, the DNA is TGTGCCAGCGGCCCGGAGACTAGCGAGAGGGTTAAGCAGTTCTTC. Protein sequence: CASGPETSERVKQFF.

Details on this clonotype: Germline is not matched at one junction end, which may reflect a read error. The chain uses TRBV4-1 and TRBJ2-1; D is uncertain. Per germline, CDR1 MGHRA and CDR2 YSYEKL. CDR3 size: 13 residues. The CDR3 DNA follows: TGCGCCGGCAGCCAAGATTATCTCAATGAGCAATTCTTC. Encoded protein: CAGSQDYLNEQFF.

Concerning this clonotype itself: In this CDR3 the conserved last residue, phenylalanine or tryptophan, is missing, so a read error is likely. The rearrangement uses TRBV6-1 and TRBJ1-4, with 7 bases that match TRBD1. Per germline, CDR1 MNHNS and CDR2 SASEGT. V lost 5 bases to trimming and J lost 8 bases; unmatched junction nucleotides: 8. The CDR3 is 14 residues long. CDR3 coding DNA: TGTGCCAGCAGTCTACAGGGGCGTGGGGAAAAACTGTTTATT. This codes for CASSLQGRGEKLFI.

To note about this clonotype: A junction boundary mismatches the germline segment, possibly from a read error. The DNA for the CDR3 is TGTGCCAGCAACCAGGCGGCGGGGACTGACTACGAACAGTACTTC. This sequence encodes CASNQAAGTDYEQYF. This sequence joins TRBV14 and TRBJ2-7; a possible D gene is TRBD2 (6 bases). CDR3 length: 15 residues. Looked up from germline, CDR1 is SGHDN and CDR2 is FVKESK.

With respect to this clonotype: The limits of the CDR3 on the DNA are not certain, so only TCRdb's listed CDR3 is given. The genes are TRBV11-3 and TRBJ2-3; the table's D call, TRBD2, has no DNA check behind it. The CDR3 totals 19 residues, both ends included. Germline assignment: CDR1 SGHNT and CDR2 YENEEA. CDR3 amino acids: CASSLGFGAGAGGTDTWYF.

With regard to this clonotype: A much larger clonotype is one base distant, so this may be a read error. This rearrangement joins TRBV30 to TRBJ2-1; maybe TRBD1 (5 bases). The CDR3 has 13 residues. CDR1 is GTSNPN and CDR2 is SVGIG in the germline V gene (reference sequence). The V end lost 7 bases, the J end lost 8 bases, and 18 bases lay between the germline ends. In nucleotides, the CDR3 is TGTGCCTCGTCCCAGGATTGGGGCTATGAGCAGTTCTTC. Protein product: CASSQDWGYEQFF.